Included here is one TCR beta chain sequence, with context. Its specificity is unknown. The CDR3 covers 15 residues. The trim removed 5 bases at V and 8 bases at J, leaving 12 bases unmatched. Germline loops: CDR1 GTSNPN, CDR2 SVGIG (reference sequence). Repertoires were generated with immunoSEQ multiplex PCR, while TCRdb's copy carries only in-frame clones and drops some. The sample shows around 1,100,000 clones, roughly 80% of them seen only once. The split of CD4+ cells yielded CD45RA+ naive and CD45RA-negative memory subsets. The sample comes from a study of shared clonotypes between healthy human individuals. Across the study: The study enrolled a couple of women and a few men aged 18 to 49.

Whole-study findings and limits: Compared with clonotypes that all four donors shared, non-shared clonotypes had lower generation probabilities. Generally, naive subsets (rather than memory subsets) showed larger estimated richness.

This receptor was taken from a man aged 18-30 years in good health. Some clones in this sample may be carry-over from other donors' samples. This sequence joins TRBV30 and TRBJ1-2, with 12 positions matching TRBD1. The sample comprised memory CD4+ T cells from PBMCs. Specified subset: CD45RA-negative fraction. CDR3 DNA sequence: TGTGCCTGGTTCGCCCCGGGACAGGGGGCGGGCGGCTACACCTTC. This encodes CAWFAPGQGAGGYTF.